The 15 T cell receptor beta chains below come from one sample, sequenced in a study of OX40 agonist ivuxolimab in advanced cancers. Sequencing was performed with immunoSEQ multiplex PCR; in TCRdb, only in-frame clones are kept and a portion is missing. The profile shows about 48,000 clones, more than 75% of them singletons. This specimen was CD4+ or CD8+ T cells sorted from blood, taken in a trial of the OX40 agonist ivuxolimab. Every receptor here comes from an adult with an advanced solid tumor such as melanoma, head and neck, liver or kidney cancer.

CDR3: CASSLGSFSGNTIYF. CDR3 DNA: TGCGCCAGCAGCTTGGGCTCCTTCTCTGGAAACACCATATATTTT. The chain uses TRBV5-1 and TRBJ1-3; no definite D call. The CDR3 has 15 amino acids. Trimming cost V 0 bases and J 0 bases, with 7 bases left between them. CDR1 is SGHRS and CDR2 is YFSETQ in the germline V gene.

This chain joins TRBV25-1 and TRBJ2-7; D uncertain. The V and J ends lost 2 bases and 4 bases respectively, with 3 bases between them. Germline loops: CDR1 MGHDK, CDR2 SYGVNS. This CDR3 spans 11 amino acids. The CDR3 DNA reads as TGTGCCAGCAGTGAAATGTACGAGCAGTACTTC. Its protein is CASSEMYEQYF.

The chain uses TRBV2 and TRBJ2-6; no clear D. V was shortened by 0 bases and J by 0 bases, with 9 bases between the two germline ends. The CDR3 sequence is 17 residues long. CDR1 and CDR2 from the germline V gene are SNHLY and FYNNEI. This CDR3 reads CASSEAGRASGANVLTF. CDR3 in DNA: TGTGCCAGCAGTGAAGCGGGAAGGGCCTCTGGGGCCAACGTCCTGACTTTC.

The V call is TRBV28, the J call TRBJ2-5, with TRBD2 matching 15 bases. CDR1 is MDHEN and CDR2 is SYDVKM in the germline V gene. V lost 2 bases, J lost 4 bases, and 5 bases stayed unmatched. This CDR3 is 17 amino acids long. The CDR3 DNA reads as TGTGCCAGCAGTTTAGGGACTAGCGGGAGGTCTCTAGAGACCCAGTACTTC. This encodes CASSLGTSGRSLETQYF.

About this clone: Other DNA sequences of this sample code for an identical CDR3. The chain recombines TRBV29-1 with TRBJ1-1, with 10 bases matching TRBD1. Unmatched junction bases numbered 2, after V lost 5 bases and J lost 5 bases. The CDR3 is 12 residues long. The germline V gene has CDR1 SQVTM and CDR2 ANQGSEA. CDR3: CSVRTGGTEAFF. The CDR3, as DNA: TGCAGCGTTCGGACAGGGGGAACTGAAGCTTTCTTT. Filled out from reference TRBV29-1 and TRBJ1-1, the complete variable domain reads SAVISQKPSRDICQRGTSLTIQCQVDSQVTMMFWYRQQPGQSLTLIATANQGSEATYESGFVIDKFPISRPNLTFSTLTVSNMSPEDSSIYLCSVRTGGTEAFFGQGTRLTVV.

This chain uses TRBV11-2 with TRBJ2-5; 12 nucleotides match TRBD1. V trimming: 4 bases; J trimming: 5 bases; junction bases outside the gene matches: 2. CDR3 length equals 14 residues. Per germline, CDR1 SGHAT and CDR2 FQNNGV. Written as DNA, the CDR3 is TGTGCCAGCAGCTGGGACAGGGGGCGGGAGACCCAGTACTTC. This encodes CASSWDRGRETQYF.

The chain joins TRBV6-1 to TRBJ2-5; perhaps D is TRBD1 or TRBD2 (5 bases each). This CDR3 has 15 amino acids. V lost 2 bases and J lost 8, with 18 bases in between. CDR1 and CDR2 from the germline V gene are MNHNS and SASEGT. The CDR3 region is CASSEPGRGRKTQYF. In DNA, the CDR3 is TGTGCCAGCAGTGAACCGGGACGGGGAAGGAAAACCCAGTACTTC.

This rearrangement joins TRBV18 to TRBJ2-3; D unclear. The germline V gene has CDR1 KGHSH and CDR2 LQKENI. The CDR3 is 14 amino acids. The V gene lost 3 bases and the J gene lost 4 bases, with 11 bases spanning the gap. The CDR3 DNA follows: TGTGCCAGCTCACCTTCAGTTCGCTCAGATACGCAGTATTTT. It yields the protein CASSPSVRSDTQYF.

The chain links TRBV18 to TRBJ2-5; the match to TRBD2 covers 12 bases. This CDR3 comprises 19 residues. CDR1 and CDR2 from the germline V gene are KGHSH and LQKENI. Unmatched junction bases numbered 11, after V lost 1 base and J lost 2 bases. The CDR3 DNA sequence: TGTGCCAGCTCACCACGGACCACTAGCGGGAGGCAGTTACAAGAGACCCAGTACTTC. Translation gives CASSPRTTSGRQLQETQYF.

The chain combines TRBV5-4 with TRBJ1-1, with D possibly TRBD1 on 5 matching bases. The CDR3 contains 14 residues. The V gene's germline CDR1 is SGHNT and CDR2 YYREEE (reference sequence). V dropped 0 bases and J dropped 5 bases, with 11 bases sitting between them. The CDR3 DNA sequence: TGTGCCAGCAGCTTGGCCGGGGCTCGGACTGAAGCTTTCTTT. As protein: CASSLAGARTEAFF.

The V gene is TRBV9, the J gene TRBJ2-7; 12 nucleotides match TRBD2. The CDR3 spans 15 residues. V lost 0 bases to trimming and J lost 7 bases; unmatched junction nucleotides: 5. Germline V lookup: CDR1 SGDLS, CDR2 YYNGEE. The CDR3: CASSVETSGSREQYF. The CDR3 DNA is TGTGCCAGCAGCGTAGAGACTAGCGGGAGTCGTGAGCAGTACTTC.

This rearrangement joins TRBV7-8 to TRBJ2-7, with TRBD1 matching 9 bases. The germline CDR1 and CDR2 sequences are SGHVS and FQNEAQ. Unmatched junction bases numbered 7, after V lost 0 bases and J lost 4 bases. The CDR3 totals 16 residues. As DNA, the CDR3 is TGTGCCAGCAGCTTAGCGCCAACAGGGGGCGGGTACGAGCAGTACTTC. Translated: CASSLAPTGGGYEQYF.

Written as DNA, the CDR3 is TGTGCCAGTAACCAACGAAGGACAGGGGTAACCGGGGAGCTGTTTTTT. As protein: CASNQRRTGVTGELFF. The chain employs TRBV19 and TRBJ2-2, with TRBD1 matching 9 bases. This CDR3 contains 16 residues. Germline-derived CDR1 and CDR2 are LNHDA and SQIVND (reference sequence). The V and J ends lost 7 bases and 5 bases, in that order; junction bases with no gene match: 11.

The chain employs TRBV6-6 and TRBJ1-1, with D possibly being TRBD1 (5 bases). In germline, CDR1 is MNHNY, CDR2 SVGAGI (reference sequence). This CDR3 contains 12 residues. The V end lost 4 bases, the J end lost 9 bases, and 12 bases lay between the germline ends. As DNA, the CDR3 is TGTGCCAGCAGTTCCGACAGAATCAAAGCTTTCTTT. Translated, it gives CASSSDRIKAFF.

This chain connects TRBV7-9 to TRBJ2-5; D is unresolved. Germline V gene sequence: CDR1 SEHNR, CDR2 FQNEAQ (reference sequence). The CDR3 contains 13 residues. The V end was cut by 5 bases, the J end by 1 base, with 8 bases between. DNA of the CDR3: TGTGCCAGCAGCCCCAGGATCCAAGAGACCCAGTACTTC. Translation: CASSPRIQETQYF. The complete variable domain, with remaining parts taken from reference TRBV7-9 and TRBJ2-5, reads DTGVSQNPRHKITKRGQNVTFRCDPISEHNRLYWYRQTLGQGPEFLTYFQNEAQLEKSRLLSDRFSAERPKGSFSTLEIQRTEQGDSAMYLCASSPRIQETQYFGPGTRLLVL.